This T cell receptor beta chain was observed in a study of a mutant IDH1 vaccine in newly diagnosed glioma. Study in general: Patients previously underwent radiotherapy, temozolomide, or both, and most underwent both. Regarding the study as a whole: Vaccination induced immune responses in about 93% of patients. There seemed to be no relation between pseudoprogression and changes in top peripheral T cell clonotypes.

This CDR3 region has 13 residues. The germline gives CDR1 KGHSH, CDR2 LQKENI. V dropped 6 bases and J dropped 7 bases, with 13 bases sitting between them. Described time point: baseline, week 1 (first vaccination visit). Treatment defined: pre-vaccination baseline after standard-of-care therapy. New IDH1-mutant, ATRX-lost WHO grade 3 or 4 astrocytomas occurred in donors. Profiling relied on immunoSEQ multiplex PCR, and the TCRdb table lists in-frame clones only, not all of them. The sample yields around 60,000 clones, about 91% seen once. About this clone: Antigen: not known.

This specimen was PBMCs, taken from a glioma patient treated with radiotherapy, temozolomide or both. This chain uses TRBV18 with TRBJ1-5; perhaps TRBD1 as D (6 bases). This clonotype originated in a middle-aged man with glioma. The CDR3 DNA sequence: TGTGCCAGCTCCCTACAGGGCGTCCAGCCCCAGCATTTT. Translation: CASSLQGVQPQHF.